In this sample, the clone carrying this T cell receptor beta chain turned up once. Authors' methods: Reference gene primer amplification yielded estimated nucleated cell counts. Method: immunoSEQ multiplex PCR; TCRdb's copy keeps in-frame clones and lacks some. That table gives V, J and clone size, and the DNA gave D and trimming. Of 140,000 to 150,000 clones listed, over 80% were seen once; the top ten hold under 10%. The record originates from a study of blood T cell repertoires in COVID-19. For the study at large: T cells, B-cell-depleted T cells, or PBMCs supplied cDNA or gDNA.

Patients in Seattle were enrolled during active infection, then followed longitudinally. This CDR3 is built from 11 residues. V was shortened by 8 bases and J by 7 bases, with 11 bases between the two germline ends. Looked up from germline, CDR1 is LNHDA and CDR2 is SQIVND (reference sequence). This clonotype originated in a man younger than 40 with COVID-19, enrolled during active disease. The rearrangement joins TRBV19 to TRBJ1-1; D is uncertain. The sequencing input was peripheral blood. The CDR3, as DNA: TGTGCCAGTCGAACAGCCGGTGAAGCTTTCTTT. Translated: CASRTAGEAFF.